One and the same sample provided the 5 T cell receptor beta chains below, sequenced in a study of shared clonotypes between healthy human individuals. TCRdb's table, derived via immunoSEQ multiplex PCR, lists solely in-frame clones and lacks some. The sample lists millions of clones; about 95% were seen once. Sequencing was carried out using naive CD4+ T cells sorted from blood. Noted subset: CD45RA+ positively selected. The receptors were sampled from a man aged 18 to 30 in good health.

CDR3 DNA: TGCGCCAGCAGCGTAGGCAGCGGAAACACCATATATTTT. This codes for CASSVGSGNTIYF. The V and J genes are TRBV5-1 and TRBJ1-3; D is undetermined. Trimming pared 4 bases from V and 4 bases from J, leaving 9 bases between. The CDR3 consists of 13 residues. The germline gives CDR1 SGHRS, CDR2 YFSETQ.

The CDR3 sequence is CATSRDSLKINSGANVLTF. DNA for the CDR3: TGTGCCACCAGCAGAGACAGCCTCAAAATAAACTCTGGGGCCAACGTCCTGACTTTC. The V gene is TRBV15, the J gene TRBJ2-6; D not certain. V shed 0 bases and J shed 0 bases, with 15 bases lying between them. The germline gives CDR1 LNHNV, CDR2 YYDKDF (reference sequence). The CDR3 length is 19 residues.

J is TRBJ1-1 and V is TRBV2, with TRBD1 matching 7 bases. CDR3 length: 14 amino acids. V gave up 6 bases and J gave up 5 bases; unmatched junction bases: 9. CDR1 and CDR2 (germline): SNHLY, FYNNEI. CDR3 DNA sequence: TGTGCCAGCAGAATTTCAGGGGGGTGGACTGAAGCTTTCTTT. Translation gives CASRISGGWTEAFF.

The V gene is TRBV25-1, the J gene TRBJ1-4; D gene unclear. The CDR3 is 14 residues long. The V end was cut by 2 bases, the J end by 0 bases, with 4 bases between. Germline V CDR1 and CDR2: MGHDK, SYGVNS. The CDR3 is CASSEDATNEKLFF. The CDR3 DNA follows: TGTGCCAGCAGTGAAGATGCAACTAATGAAAAACTGTTTTTT.

The rearrangement links TRBV30 to TRBJ1-1, with D hard to call. This CDR3 region has 13 residues. V was trimmed by 2 bases and J by 2 bases, leaving 9 bases between them. Germline lookup yields CDR1 GTSNPN and CDR2 SVGIG (reference sequence). CDR3 sequence: CAWSKTINTEAFF. DNA for the CDR3: TGTGCCTGGAGTAAGACTATTAACACTGAAGCTTTCTTT.